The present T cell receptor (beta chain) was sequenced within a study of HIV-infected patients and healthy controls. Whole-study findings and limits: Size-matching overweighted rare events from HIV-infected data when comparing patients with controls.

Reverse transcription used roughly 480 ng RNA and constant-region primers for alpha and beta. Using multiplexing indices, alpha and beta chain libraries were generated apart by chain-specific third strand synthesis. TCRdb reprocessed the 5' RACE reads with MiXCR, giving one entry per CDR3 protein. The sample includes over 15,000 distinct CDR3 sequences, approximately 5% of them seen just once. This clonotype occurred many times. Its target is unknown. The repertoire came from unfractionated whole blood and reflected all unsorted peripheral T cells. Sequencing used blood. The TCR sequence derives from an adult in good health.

CDR3 nucleotide sequence: TGTGCCAGCAGTTTCCGGGCAGGGAGATATGAAAAACTGTTTTTT. It translates to CASSFRAGRYEKLFF. This chain connects TRBV28 to TRBJ1-4, with D possibly being TRBD1 (5 bases). Trimming removed 3 bases at V and 6 bases at J, with 14 bases between. Germline V lookup: CDR1 MDHEN, CDR2 SYDVKM. The CDR3 contains 15 residues.